This T cell receptor (beta chain) was captured in a study of blood T cell repertoires in COVID-19. Study as a whole: Italy, Spain and the United States were the sources of the convalescent and acute COVID-19 samples. The cDNA or gDNA used as material had been derived from T cells, B-cell-depleted T cells, or PBMCs.

TCRdb's copy holds only in-frame clones and misses some; the assay was immunoSEQ multiplex PCR. The profile shows approximately 340,000 clones, 65% to 85% of them singletons. The CDR3 length is 16 residues. The V gene's germline CDR1 is LNHDA and CDR2 SQIVND (reference sequence). V lost 5 bases, J lost 0 bases, and 6 bases stayed unmatched. The sample comprised peripheral blood. The clonotype was recovered from a young man with active or convalescent COVID-19. The chain links TRBV19 to TRBJ2-7, with 11 nucleotides matching TRBD2. This CDR3 is CASSALTSGGSYEQYF. In nucleotides, the CDR3 is TGTGCCAGTAGTGCCTTAACTAGCGGGGGCTCCTACGAGCAGTACTTC.